The 18 T cell receptor beta chains given below trace back to one sample, sequenced in a study of blood T cell repertoires in COVID-19. The data were produced by immunoSEQ multiplex PCR, yet TCRdb's version contains in-frame clones alone and is incomplete. The profile shows about 32,000 clones, approximately 83% of them singletons. The sequenced sample was peripheral blood. The source of these receptors is an elderly woman with active or convalescent COVID-19.

The chain links TRBV27 to TRBJ2-7; 7 nucleotides align to TRBD1. The ends lost 8 bases at V and 4 bases at J; junction bases unmatched: 8. The CDR3 loop spans 13 amino acids. CDR1 and CDR2 from the germline V gene are MNHEY and SMNVEV (reference sequence). The CDR3 region is CASSRQGDYEQYF. The DNA of the CDR3 is TGTGCCAGCTCGCGACAGGGTGATTACGAGCAGTACTTC.

V and J are TRBV3-1 (or the pseudogene TRBV3-2) and TRBJ2-1; TRBD2 agrees at 8 bases. With V trimmed by 4 bases and J by 1 base, 3 bases remained unmatched. The CDR3 is 15 amino acids. CDR1 is LGHDT, CDR2 YNNKEL, per germline (reference sequence). The CDR3 protein is CASSRGGRSYNEQFF. In DNA form, the CDR3 reads TGTGCCAGCAGCCGCGGGGGGAGGTCCTACAATGAGCAGTTCTTC.

The CDR3 DNA reads TGCGCCAGCAGCCGAGGCCCTGCAGGGAGGTCGGCACAAGAGACCCAGTACTTC. It is translated as CASSRGPAGRSAQETQYF. The chain uses TRBV5-1 and TRBJ2-5; perhaps TRBD2 as D (6 bases). Looked up from germline, CDR1 is SGHRS and CDR2 is YFSETQ. The length of the CDR3 is 18 residues. The V and J ends lost 4 bases and 2 bases respectively, with 24 bases between them.

This clone has just one count. This chain connects TRBV5-4 to TRBJ2-7; the match to TRBD2 covers 9 bases. V was clipped by 0 bases and J by 5 bases; unmatched bases: 6. The CDR3 totals 15 residues. Per the germline V gene, CDR1 is SGHNT and CDR2 is YYREEE (reference sequence). DNA for the CDR3: TGTGCCAGCAGCTTGGGAGGCGGGAGGGTCAACGAGCAGTACTTC. It yields the protein CASSLGGGRVNEQYF. Supplemented by reference TRBV5-4 and TRBJ2-7, the full variable domain reads ETGVTQSPTHLIKTRGQQVTLRCSSQSGHNTVSWYQQALGQGPQFIFQYYREEENGRGNFPPRFSGLQFPNYSSELNVNALELDDSALYLCASSLGGGRVNEQYFGPGTRLTVT.

This chain links TRBV19 with TRBJ1-6; possible D gene TRBD1, 5 bases. This CDR3 contains 15 residues. The germline V gene encodes CDR1 LNHDA and CDR2 SQIVND (reference sequence). The V end was cut by 10 bases, the J end by 7 bases, with 20 bases between. CDR3 sequence (DNA): TGTGCCACCAACGTCGGGGGAGCTCGAAATTCACCCCTCCACTTT. Encoded protein: CATNVGGARNSPLHF.

The J gene is TRBJ2-1, the V gene TRBV7-8; 13 positions agree with TRBD2. The germline V gene has CDR1 SGHVS and CDR2 FQNEAQ. J gave up 0 bases and V 2 bases, and 1 base lay outside the gene matches. The CDR3 totals 17 residues. In DNA form, the CDR3 reads TGTGCCAGCAGCTTACGACTAGCGGGAGGCTCCTACAATGAGCAGTTCTTC. This encodes CASSLRLAGGSYNEQFF.

V is TRBV28 and J is TRBJ1-3; 10 positions match TRBD1. CDR1 and CDR2 from the germline V gene are MDHEN and SYDVKM. There are 17 residues in the CDR3. J lost 1 base, V lost 6 bases, and 9 bases had no gene match. The CDR3 coding sequence is TGTGCCAGCAGCACCACGACAGGGGGCATATCTGGAAACACCATATATTTT. This sequence encodes CASSTTTGGISGNTIYF.

The V gene is TRBV23-1, the J gene TRBJ2-1; a possible D gene is TRBD2 (6 bases). TRBV23-1 is treated as an ORF (open reading frame) with a function not yet certain. There are 16 residues in the CDR3. Trimming removed 3 bases at V and 7 bases at J, with 19 bases between. The CDR3 bases are TGCGCCAGCAGTCAGCGCGCCGGGAGCGGGTATAATGAGCAGTTCTTC. Translating gives CASSQRAGSGYNEQFF.

V is TRBV7-2 and J is TRBJ2-5; 11 bases agree with TRBD1. CDR3 length: 18 amino acids. From germline, CDR1 is SGHTA and CDR2 FQGNSA. V lost 0 bases, J lost 6 bases, and 12 bases stayed unmatched. The CDR3 here is CASSLASWRDRGKKTQYF. The CDR3 DNA reads TGTGCCAGCAGCTTAGCGAGTTGGAGGGACAGGGGGAAAAAGACCCAGTACTTC.

The chain is built from TRBV6-6 and TRBJ1-2, with D possibly TRBD1 on 6 matching bases. The V and J ends lost 8 bases and 2 bases respectively, with 15 bases between them. This CDR3 region has 14 residues. Looked up from germline, CDR1 is MNHNY and CDR2 is SVGAGI (reference sequence). CDR3: CASGGQGLNYGYTF. The CDR3 bases are TGTGCCAGCGGTGGTCAGGGGTTGAACTATGGCTACACCTTC.

The V and J genes are TRBV19 and TRBJ2-1, with a weak D call TRBD2 (5 bases). The CDR3 is 14 residues long. Trimming pared 7 bases from V and 2 bases from J, leaving 12 bases between. Per germline, CDR1 LNHDA and CDR2 SQIVND (reference sequence). The CDR3, as DNA: TGTGCCAGTAAAGGAAGCGGCGCCTACAATGAGCAGTTCTTC. Amino acids: CASKGSGAYNEQFF. The full variable domain, its missing parts supplied by reference TRBV19 and TRBJ2-1, is DGGITQSPKYLFRKEGQNVTLSCEQNLNHDAMYWYRQDPGQGLRLIYYSQIVNDFQKGDIAEGYSVSREKKESFPLTVTSAQKNPTAFYLCASKGSGAYNEQFFGPGTRLTVL.

This clone showed up just a few times. The rearrangement uses TRBV7-9 and TRBJ2-4; weak D call: TRBD2 (6 bases). This CDR3 contains 14 residues. Between the trimmed V and J ends, which lost 3 bases and 8 bases, there was a span of 14 bases. CDR1 is SEHNR and CDR2 is FQNEAQ in the germline V gene (reference sequence). As DNA, the CDR3 is TGTGCCAGCAGCTTTTCGGAGGGCCGAGACATTCAGTACTTC. Translation gives CASSFSEGRDIQYF.

V usage is TRBV7-8 and J usage is TRBJ2-7; 7 bases are shared with TRBD1. Trimming cost V 1 base and J 2 bases; bases outside gene matches: 5. This CDR3 is built from 15 residues. Germline loops: CDR1 SGHVS, CDR2 FQNEAQ. The CDR3 DNA follows: TGTGCCAGCAGCTTAGGTGGGACAGCGACCTACGAGCAGTACTTC. It encodes CASSLGGTATYEQYF.

This clone appeared once. The chain recombines TRBV4-2 with TRBJ1-1; unclear D gene. Germline lookup yields CDR1 LGHNA and CDR2 YNFKEQ. The ends were cut back, 0 bases at V and 0 bases at J, with 8 bases in the middle. The CDR3 sequence is 15 residues long. DNA for the CDR3: TGTGCCAGCAGCCAAGAGGGAGTTATGAACACTGAAGCTTTCTTT. It is translated as CASSQEGVMNTEAFF.

The genes are TRBV12-5 and TRBJ2-5; perhaps TRBD2 as D (5 bases). V lost 7 bases to trimming and J lost 5 bases, with 11 bases between them. Per germline, CDR1 LGHNT and CDR2 FRNRAP. This CDR3 has 12 residues. CDR3 region: CASAREEETQYF. The DNA for the CDR3 is TGTGCTAGTGCCCGGGAAGAGGAGACCCAGTACTTC.

The gene calls are TRBV6-2 or TRBV6-3 and TRBJ2-7; D is possibly TRBD2 (6 bases). The ends were cut back, 6 bases at V and 3 bases at J, with 12 bases in the middle. The CDR3 spans 13 residues. The germline gives CDR1 MNHEY, CDR2 SVGEGT. CDR3 loop: CASSPDYLYEQYF. The CDR3 DNA reads as TGTGCCAGCAGCCCGGACTACCTCTACGAGCAGTACTTC.

This chain connects TRBV7-8 to TRBJ1-2; D ambiguous. The CDR3 sequence is 13 residues long. V was cut by 3 bases and J by 2 bases, with 7 bases left in between. Per germline, CDR1 SGHVS and CDR2 FQNEAQ. The CDR3 DNA sequence: TGTGCCAGCAGCTTGAACAGAAACTATGGCTACACCTTC. It is translated as CASSLNRNYGYTF.

This rearrangement joins TRBV18 to TRBJ1-1, with D tentatively TRBD1 (6 bases). Germline loops: CDR1 KGHSH, CDR2 LQKENI. The CDR3 totals 14 residues. V was cut by 6 bases and J by 1 base, with 12 bases left in between. The CDR3 coding sequence is TGTGCCAGCTCGCCCTTGACAGGGAACACTGAAGCTTTCTTT. This translates into CASSPLTGNTEAFF.